Each of the 26 T cell receptor beta chains below was sequenced from the same sample in a study of shared clonotypes between healthy human individuals (dated by TCRdb to 2020 to 2021). CD8 naive samples were obtained by positive selection for CCR7 among CD45RO-negative cells, yielding a CD45RA+CCR7+ population from which TemRA cells were excluded. Library prep was done by the immunoSEQ multiplex PCR assay. TCRdb carries this immuneACCESS record with in-frame sequences only. Its versions omit some clonotypes, under half of them owing to an unresolved V gene in the studies checked, with the rest unexplained. For this sample the table gives 630,000 or so clones, of which 98% were detected only once. The ten biggest clones cover 0.3% of the sample. Sequenced sample: naive CD8+ T cells sorted from blood. What this sample's cell subset or site label stands for: CD45RA+CCR7+. These TCRs come from a man aged 30-40 years in good health.

V and J are TRBV6-5 and TRBJ1-2, with a possible D match to TRBD1 (6 bases). The CDR3 covers 15 residues. V was trimmed by 0 bases and J by 2 bases, leaving 10 bases between them. The germline V gene has CDR1 MNHEY and CDR2 SVGAGI. CDR3 amino acids: CASSYSSGENYGYTF. CDR3 sequence (DNA): TGTGCCAGCAGTTACTCATCAGGGGAGAACTATGGCTACACCTTC.

This chain connects TRBV28 to TRBJ1-3; no firm D call. The V and J ends lost 5 bases and 1 base respectively, with 6 bases between them. The germline V gene encodes CDR1 MDHEN and CDR2 SYDVKM. The CDR3 is 13 amino acids. CDR3 residues: CASSMVSGNTIYF. In nucleotides, the CDR3 is TGTGCCAGCAGTATGGTATCTGGAAACACCATATATTTT. Full variable domain (remainder filled in from reference TRBV28 and TRBJ1-3): DVKVTQSSRYLVKRTGEKVFLECVQDMDHENMFWYRQDPGLGLRLIYFSYDVKMKEKGDIPEGYSVSREKKERFSLILESASTNQTSMYLCASSMVSGNTIYFGEGSWLTVV.

V and J are TRBV4-3 and TRBJ2-1; tentative D call: TRBD2 (5 bases). Germline V CDR1 and CDR2: LGHNA, YSLEER. V was cut by 0 bases and J by 15 bases, with 18 bases left in between. The CDR3 spans 14 residues. In DNA, the CDR3 is TGCGCCAGCAGCCAAGATGGTGGGAGTAGTTATCGGTTCTTC. This translates into CASSQDGGSSYRFF.

This chain joins TRBV25-1 and TRBJ2-1, with 13 bases identical to TRBD2. This CDR3 has 15 residues. Germline values: CDR1 MGHDK, CDR2 SYGVNS. The junction had 2 bases not matched to a gene; V was cut back by 6 bases and J by 3 bases. The CDR3 spells CASRRLAGGYNEQFF. The DNA for the CDR3 is TGTGCCAGCAGACGACTAGCGGGAGGCTACAATGAGCAGTTCTTC.

The gene calls are TRBV4-1 and TRBJ1-1, with a possible D match to TRBD1 (5 bases). Germline assignment: CDR1 MGHRA and CDR2 YSYEKL. V shed 2 bases and J shed 6 bases, with 7 bases lying between them. This CDR3 region has 12 residues. CDR3 amino acids: CASSQQGPEAFF. The CDR3 DNA is TGCGCCAGCAGCCAACAGGGCCCTGAAGCTTTCTTT.

The V call is TRBV27, the J call TRBJ1-2; a weak D match, TRBD1 (5 bases). V was clipped by 5 bases and J by 4 bases, with 14 bases between them. This CDR3 has 14 amino acids. Germline CDR1 reads MNHEY; CDR2 reads SMNVEV (reference sequence). CDR3 sequence: CASSAQGRGYGYTF. CDR3 nucleotide sequence: TGTGCCAGCAGTGCCCAGGGACGAGGCTATGGCTACACCTTC.

V and J are TRBV11-2 and TRBJ2-6; D call uncertain. Germline V gene data show CDR1 as SGHAT and CDR2 as FQNNGV. The V end was cut by 5 bases, the J end by 0 bases, with 8 bases between. The CDR3 is 15 residues long. The CDR3 sequence is CASSPQPSGANVLTF. Written as DNA, the CDR3 is TGTGCCAGCAGCCCTCAACCCTCTGGGGCCAACGTCCTGACTTTC.

V gene TRBV9 combines with J gene TRBJ2-1; D call uncertain. This CDR3 has 16 amino acids. Trimming pared 1 base from V and 5 bases from J, leaving 16 bases between. Germline CDR1 SGDLS, CDR2 YYNGEE. The DNA for the CDR3 is TGTGCCAGCAGCGTACCCCGGACCCCCGATAACAATGAGCAGTTCTTC. This translates into CASSVPRTPDNNEQFF.

This chain links TRBV10-2 with TRBJ1-3; the D gene is possibly TRBD1 (5 bases). Deletions cut 4 bases from V and 4 bases from J, with 23 bases between. Germline values: CDR1 WSHSY, CDR2 SAAADI. The CDR3 sequence is 18 residues long. CDR3: CASSVGGARIIEGNTIYF. In DNA form, the CDR3 reads TGCGCCAGCAGTGTGGGAGGGGCGAGGATTATTGAAGGAAACACCATATATTTT.

V gene TRBV4-1 combines with J gene TRBJ2-7; perhaps TRBD1 as D (6 bases). Germline V CDR1 and CDR2: MGHRA, YSYEKL. Trimming stripped 3 bases from V and 0 bases from J, with 12 bases between. This CDR3 has 15 residues. In DNA form, the CDR3 reads TGCGCCAGCAGCCACGGCGGACAGAGCTCCTACGAGCAGTACTTC. This sequence encodes CASSHGGQSSYEQYF.

J is TRBJ2-7 and V is TRBV29-1; D is possibly TRBD1 (6 bases). Germline CDR1 SQVTM, CDR2 ANQGSEA. CDR3 length: 15 amino acids. V lost 5 bases to trimming and J lost 4 bases, with 21 bases between them. Here the CDR3 DNA reads TGCAGCGTTCAATATTCGGGACACGAGGGGTACGAGCAGTACTTC. This gives the protein CSVQYSGHEGYEQYF.

The gene calls are TRBV6-1 and TRBJ2-7, with 10 bases matching TRBD2. This CDR3 has 15 amino acids. Germline V gives CDR1 MNHNS, CDR2 SASEGT. The V and J ends lost 7 bases and 6 bases, in that order; junction bases with no gene match: 12. The CDR3 DNA sequence: TGTGCCAGCATCCTCCGTAGCGGGAGGAGGGTCGAGCAGTACTTC. Amino acid sequence: CASILRSGRRVEQYF.

The chain couples TRBV6-5 to TRBJ1-2, with TRBD1 as a possible D gene (6 bases). The germline V gene encodes CDR1 MNHEY and CDR2 SVGAGI. The CDR3 contains 14 residues. V shed 0 bases and J shed 8 bases, with 13 bases lying between them. CDR3 sequence (DNA): TGTGCCAGCAGTTACTCGAGGGGGGCGATGGGCTACACCTTC. Residues: CASSYSRGAMGYTF.

This chain joins TRBV29-1 and TRBJ1-1; TRBD1 aligns across 7 bases. CDR1 is SQVTM and CDR2 is ANQGSEA in the germline V gene. CDR3 size: 11 residues. With 4 bases clipped from V and 7 bases from J, the junction kept 3 bases outside the gene matches. The chain's CDR3 is CSVGTGFEAFF. The CDR3 DNA reads TGCAGCGTTGGGACAGGATTTGAAGCTTTCTTT.

This chain connects TRBV13 to TRBJ1-1; D uncertain. V shed 0 bases and J shed 5 bases, with 10 bases lying between them. This CDR3 is built from 14 residues. The germline gives CDR1 PRHDT, CDR2 FYEKMQ (reference sequence). CDR3 in amino acids: CASSLGGLRTEAFF. CDR3 sequence (DNA): TGTGCCAGCAGCTTAGGGGGCTTGCGGACTGAAGCTTTCTTT.

The chain links TRBV7-9 to TRBJ1-1, with D perhaps matching TRBD1 (6 bases). Trimming removed 5 bases at V and 0 bases at J, with 22 bases between. CDR1 and CDR2 from the germline V gene are SEHNR and FQNEAQ (reference sequence). The CDR3 extends over 18 amino acids. The chain's CDR3 is CASSRPSAGEFMNTEAFF. CDR3 bases: TGTGCCAGCAGCCGACCTTCGGCAGGGGAGTTCATGAACACTGAAGCTTTCTTT. Full variable domain (missing parts from reference TRBV7-9 and TRBJ1-1): DTGVSQNPRHKITKRGQNVTFRCDPISEHNRLYWYRQTLGQGPEFLTYFQNEAQLEKSRLLSDRFSAERPKGSFSTLEIQRTEQGDSAMYLCASSRPSAGEFMNTEAFFGQGTRLTVV.

V and J are TRBV7-9 and TRBJ2-1; 8 bases are a match to TRBD1. This CDR3 has 17 residues. Germline V lookup: CDR1 SEHNR, CDR2 FQNEAQ (reference sequence). V shed 5 bases and J 0 bases; nucleotides not matched to a gene: 9. The CDR3 bases are TGTGCCAGCAGCGCAAGCGGACAGGGTTCCTCCTACAATGAGCAGTTCTTC. Translating gives CASSASGQGSSYNEQFF.

V gene TRBV11-2 combines with J gene TRBJ2-5; TRBD1 aligns across 7 bases. V lost 1 base and J lost 4; bases outside the gene matches: 12. CDR1 is SGHAT and CDR2 is FQNNGV in the germline V gene. This CDR3 contains 17 residues. This CDR3 is CASSLGLRGLLRETQYF. The CDR3 DNA reads TGTGCCAGCAGCTTAGGGCTCAGGGGGTTGTTGCGAGAGACCCAGTACTTC.

The chain combines TRBV5-6 with TRBJ2-7; D is perhaps TRBD1 (6 bases). V gave up 0 bases and J gave up 0 bases, with 16 bases separating them. The CDR3 totals 17 residues. Germline-derived CDR1 and CDR2 are SGHDT and YYEEEE. CDR3 sequence (DNA): TGTGCCAGCAGCTTGGTGAACTCCGGGACACCCTCCTACGAGCAGTACTTC. Its protein is CASSLVNSGTPSYEQYF.

The CDR3 sequence is CASSLVQGGNEQFF. The CDR3 bases are TGTGCCAGCAGCTTAGTACAGGGGGGCAATGAGCAGTTCTTC. The chain links TRBV7-9 to TRBJ2-1, with 8 positions matching TRBD1. The CDR3 length is 14 residues. With 1 base clipped from V and 6 bases from J, the junction kept 2 bases outside the gene matches. CDR1 SEHNR and CDR2 FQNEAQ come from the germline V gene (reference sequence).

The chain recombines TRBV4-1 with TRBJ2-4; 8 bases fit TRBD1. This CDR3 region has 16 residues. Germline V CDR1 and CDR2: MGHRA, YSYEKL. The trim removed 4 bases at V and 2 bases at J, leaving 7 bases unmatched. CDR3 DNA: TGCGCCAGCAGCCCACATCAGGGGGCGTCCAAAAACATTCAGTACTTC. Translating it yields CASSPHQGASKNIQYF.

The chain couples TRBV5-1 to TRBJ2-5, with D possibly being TRBD2 (7 bases). The CDR3 is 13 amino acids. Germline V gene lookup returns CDR1 SGHRS and CDR2 YFSETQ. The V gene lost 5 bases and the J gene lost 4 bases, with 12 bases spanning the gap. The CDR3 sequence is CASSGGGRETQYF. CDR3 sequence (DNA): TGCGCCAGCAGTGGGGGCGGGAGAGAGACCCAGTACTTC.

The chain links TRBV30 to TRBJ2-7, with 10 bases identical to TRBD2. Looked up from germline, CDR1 is GTSNPN and CDR2 is SVGIG (reference sequence). The V and J ends lost 0 bases and 3 bases, in that order; junction bases with no gene match: 2. There are 14 residues in the CDR3. Here the CDR3 reads CAWSVLAGDYEQYF. For the CDR3, the DNA is TGTGCCTGGAGTGTTCTAGCGGGAGACTACGAGCAGTACTTC.

The rearrangement uses TRBV27 and TRBJ2-7; the D gene could be TRBD1 or TRBD2 (6 bases each). Germline CDR1 is MNHEY and CDR2 is SMNVEV (reference sequence). The CDR3 extends over 15 amino acids. Trimming left V 4 bases short and J 3 bases short, with 16 bases between. CDR3 DNA: TGTGCCAGCAGTTGGGGGGCGGGACGGGGCTACGAGCAGTACTTC. It translates to CASSWGAGRGYEQYF.

The genes are TRBV18 and TRBJ1-5; D might be TRBD1 (5 bases). Germline CDR1 and CDR2: KGHSH and LQKENI. This CDR3 comprises 16 residues. V lost 3 bases and J lost 0, with 12 bases in between. For the CDR3, the DNA is TGTGCCAGCTCACCCCCGGGGCACCTTAGCAATCAGCCCCAGCATTTT. Its translation is CASSPPGHLSNQPQHF.

In its sample, this clone was seen once. This chain joins TRBV7-3 and TRBJ1-2; TRBD1 is a possible D gene (5 bases). CDR3 length: 14 residues. Germline V CDR1 and CDR2: SGHTA, FQGTGA. Trimming shortened V by 1 base and J by 2 bases, and 8 bases separated the two germline ends. The CDR3 spells CASSLSNRNYGYTF. For the CDR3, the DNA is TGTGCCAGCAGCTTAAGTAACAGGAACTATGGCTACACCTTC. Variable domain in full (rest from reference TRBV7-3 and TRBJ1-2): GAGVSQTPSNKVTEKGKYVELRCDPISGHTALYWYRQSLGQGPEFLIYFQGTGAADDSGLPNDRFFAVRPEGSVSTLKIQRTERGDSAVYLCASSLSNRNYGYTFGSGTRLTVV.